The 13 T cell receptor beta chains below all came from one sample that was sequenced in a study of T cells in Graves' hyperthyroidism and ophthalmopathy. Amplified TCR beta CDR3 regions came from RNA transcripts. First-round RT-PCR of the TCR CDR3 relied on the HTBI primer set. TCRdb re-called the multiplex PCR reads with MiXCR, one entry per CDR3 protein. The sample lists 500,000 to 750,000 distinct CDR3 sequences, about 45% occurring once. The sequencing input was peripheral blood or thyroid tissue (not recorded which). The source of these receptors is a woman aged 18-35 years with Graves' hyperthyroidism.

The chain joins TRBV30 to TRBJ2-7; D call uncertain. The CDR3 is made up of 13 amino acids. The germline gives CDR1 GTSNPN, CDR2 SVGIG (reference sequence). With 3 bases removed from V and 1 base from J, the gap between germline ends came to 10 bases. In nucleotides, the CDR3 is TGTGCCTGGAGGGGGTTTGTATCCTACGAGCAGTACTTC. Translating gives CAWRGFVSYEQYF.

V usage is TRBV29-1 and J usage is TRBJ1-5; D possibly corresponds to TRBD1 (5 bases). Trimming cost V 0 bases and J 14 bases, with 11 bases left between them. The CDR3 length is 11 residues. The V gene's germline CDR1 is SQVTM and CDR2 ANQGSEA. In DNA, the CDR3 is TGCAGCGTTGAAGAAGGGACCTACGAGCATTTT. It encodes CSVEEGTYEHF.

This clonotype appeared many times. The CDR3 sequence is CASSVTGRETQYF. The CDR3 coding sequence is TGTGCCAGCAGCGTAACCGGGAGGGAGACCCAGTACTTC. The J gene is TRBJ2-5, the V gene TRBV9; 7 bases line up with TRBD2. V lost 1 base and J lost 5; bases outside the gene matches: 2. Germline CDR1 and CDR2: SGDLS and YYNGEE. This CDR3 is 13 amino acids long.

This clonotype was detected ten times or more. The chain links TRBV9 to TRBJ2-7, with D unresolved. The CDR3 sequence is 13 residues long. CDR1 is SGDLS and CDR2 is YYNGEE in the germline V gene. V was trimmed by 0 bases and J by 6 bases, leaving 10 bases between them. The CDR3 DNA follows: TGTGCCAGCAGCGTAGATCTGGGTGCCGAGCAGTACTTC. Amino acid sequence: CASSVDLGAEQYF.

The table lists this clonotype with many counts. The chain is built from TRBV6-2 or TRBV6-3 and TRBJ1-1; the D gene is possibly TRBD1 (5 bases). V was shortened by 5 bases and J by 1 base, with 8 bases between the two germline ends. The CDR3 sequence is 13 residues long. Germline values: CDR1 MNHEY, CDR2 SVGEGT. The CDR3 region is CASSQTANTEAFF. The CDR3 region has the DNA TGTGCCAGCAGTCAGACAGCGAACACTGAAGCTTTCTTT.

This clonotype was counted between two and nine times. The chain uses TRBV15 and TRBJ2-6, with 8 bases matching TRBD2. Looked up from germline, CDR1 is LNHNV and CDR2 is YYDKDF (reference sequence). The ends lost 6 bases at V and 11 bases at J; junction bases unmatched: 12. CDR3 length: 15 residues. CDR3 coding DNA: TGTGCCACCAGGGAAAGCCTAGCGGGCGCCTACGTCCTGACTTTC. Amino acids: CATRESLAGAYVLTF.

This clonotype was counted at least ten times. The J gene is TRBJ1-5, the V gene TRBV7-2, with D unresolved. The V gene's germline CDR1 is SGHTA and CDR2 FQGNSA. The CDR3 contains 15 residues. The V and J ends lost 4 bases and 0 bases respectively, with 10 bases between them. As DNA, the CDR3 is TGTGCCAGCAGCTATGACGGTTATAGCAATCAGCCCCAGCATTTT. Residues: CASSYDGYSNQPQHF.

The chain couples TRBV12-5 to TRBJ1-4; 7 positions agree with TRBD1. V was clipped by 0 bases and J by 5 bases; unmatched bases: 9. Per the germline V gene, CDR1 is LGHNT and CDR2 is FRNRAP. This CDR3 spans 17 amino acids. CDR3: CASGLVLFGQVNEKLFF. The CDR3, as DNA: TGTGCTAGTGGTTTGGTTCTATTTGGACAGGTCAATGAAAAACTGTTTTTT.

This clonotype was counted ten times or more. The chain recombines TRBV20-1 with TRBJ1-5; 7 bases are a match to TRBD1. CDR1 and CDR2 (germline): DFQATT, SNEGSKA (reference sequence). J lost 11 bases, V lost 6 bases, and 10 bases had no gene match. The CDR3 is 12 amino acids. The CDR3: CSARQGRGAQHF. The DNA for the CDR3 is TGCAGTGCGCGACAGGGCCGCGGGGCCCAGCATTTT.

This chain uses TRBV29-1 with TRBJ1-2; TRBD1 matches at 9 bases. Losses at the gene ends were 6 bases for V and 4 bases for J; bases not matched to a gene: 6. The CDR3 has 13 residues. Germline lookup yields CDR1 SQVTM and CDR2 ANQGSEA. In DNA, the CDR3 is TGCAGCGTATACGACAGGGGGGGCTATGGCTACACCTTC. Translating gives CSVYDRGGYGYTF.

This clonotype was observed a handful of times. This rearrangement joins TRBV5-4 to TRBJ2-7; the match to TRBD2 covers 7 bases. This CDR3 contains 17 residues. The V gene end was trimmed by 0 bases and the J gene end by 2 bases; junction bases not matched to a gene: 11. Germline V CDR1 and CDR2: SGHNT, YYREEE (reference sequence). The CDR3 coding sequence is TGTGCCAGCAGCTTGGCCGATACGGGAGGCTGGCCCTACGAGCAGTACTTC. Residues: CASSLADTGGWPYEQYF.

This clonotype was seen a single time. This sequence joins TRBV7-2 and TRBJ2-7; D possibly corresponds to TRBD2 (6 bases). Trimming shortened V by 5 bases and J by 4 bases, and 18 bases separated the two germline ends. This CDR3 comprises 15 residues. The V gene's germline CDR1 is SGHTA and CDR2 FQGNSA. The CDR3 coding sequence is TGTGCCAGCAGCCCAACCAGCGGGTTTGAGTACGAGCAGTACTTC. Protein: CASSPTSGFEYEQYF.

The V gene is TRBV14, the J gene TRBJ2-7, with a tentative D call TRBD2 (5 bases). The J call is uncertain, as TRBJ2-1 better fits the DNA end. CDR3 size: 15 residues. In germline, CDR1 is SGHDN, CDR2 FVKESK. The CDR3 loop reads CASSQEALAGYEQFF. DNA of the CDR3: TGTGCCAGCAGCCAAGAGGCGCTAGCAGGCTATGAGCAGTTCTTC.